This T cell receptor (beta chain) was sequenced during a study of CD8+CD57+ T cells in acquired aplastic anemia. Background on the study: Mean DNA quantity obtained from sorted CD4+ and CD8+ cells was about 3 ug.

The template for TCR beta VDJ and CDR3 sequence profiling was genomic DNA. MiXCR, applied by TCRdb to the reads, yields one record per CDR3 protein. The sample comprises fewer than 200,000 distinct CDR3 sequences, about 60% of which are singletons, and 45% rests with the top ten. Points from the study as a whole: Between the patient and control groups, CD8+ Simpson's diversity did not differ significantly. Around 27 CD8+ CDR3 sequences occurred in both the patients and the controls.

Trimming cost V 0 bases and J 5 bases, with 11 bases left between them. The germline V gene encodes CDR1 SGHRS and CDR2 YFSETQ. The CDR3 extends over 14 amino acids. Concerning this clonotype: Its specificity is unknown.

This clonotype originated in a human donor in good health. This chain links TRBV5-1 with TRBJ1-1; D is unresolved. The sequencing input was sorted CD4+, CD8+, or CD8+CD57+ T cells (not recorded which) from PBMCs. In nucleotides, the CDR3 is TGCGCCAGCAGCTTGGACGGTTTAGGGACTGAAGCTTTCTTT. This translates into CASSLDGLGTEAFF.